The T cell receptor (beta chain) described here comes from a study of T cells after yellow fever vaccination. This clonotype turned up a few times. Trimming stripped 4 bases from V and 5 bases from J, with 8 bases between. CDR3 length: 12 residues. The V gene's germline CDR1 is WSHSY and CDR2 SAAADI. The authors made TCR cDNA by 5'RACE template switching, adding a universal primer site and UMIs. TCRdb independently ran MiXCR on the 5' RACE reads; one entry per CDR3 protein. The sample records hundreds of thousands of distinct CDR3 sequences, around a fifth being singletons. V and J are TRBV10-2 and TRBJ1-1; no reliable D call. This TCR came from a man in his late teens or twenties who received the YFV17D yellow fever vaccine. This material consisted of PBMCs, taken roughly 20 days after the first yellow fever vaccination. The CDR3 here is CASSVWNTEAFF. CDR3 in DNA: TGCGCCAGCAGTGTGTGGAATACTGAAGCTTTCTTT.